What follows describes a single TCR beta chain. Produced via immunoSEQ multiplex PCR; TCRdb's table is partial and in-frame only. Of about 190,000 clones listed, roughly nine tenths are singletons. CDR1 is SGHDN, CDR2 FVKESK, per germline. The CDR3 contains 15 residues. Trimming took off 4 bases at V and 13 bases at J, with 23 bases between the two ends. The sample belongs to a study of blood T cell repertoires in COVID-19. This clonotype originated in a man between 70 and 80 years old with active or convalescent COVID-19. The specimen sequenced was peripheral blood. The chain uses TRBV14 and TRBJ2-1; a weak D match, TRBD1 (5 bases). The CDR3 region is CASSRAEAARVDQFF. The CDR3 DNA reads TGTGCCAGCAGCCGCGCAGAAGCAGCCAGGGTGGACCAGTTCTTC.